This record concerns one T cell receptor beta chain sequence. The CDR3 is 14 residues long. Germline lookup yields CDR1 SNHLY and CDR2 FYNNEI. The J segment lost 6 bases and the V segment lost 6 bases, leaving 6 bases of the junction unmatched. PCR involved 60 Vbeta and 13 Jbeta primers. Sequencing was performed with immunoSEQ multiplex PCR; in TCRdb, only in-frame clones are kept and a portion is missing. The sample lists under 250,000 clones; 70% to 80% were seen once. This sample stems from a study of cytomegalovirus exposure and HLA in healthy donors. Sample: PBMCs. The rearrangement joins TRBV2 to TRBJ1-5, with TRBD1 identical over 9 bases. The source of this sequence is a woman younger than 45 in good health and CMV-seropositive. CDR3 in amino acids: CASRGQGGPQPQHF. DNA of the CDR3: TGTGCCAGCAGGGGACAGGGAGGGCCTCAGCCCCAGCATTTT.